This paragraph reports one T cell receptor beta chain. Its matching antigen is unknown. The CDR3 totals 18 residues. V shed 6 bases and J 0 bases; nucleotides not matched to a gene: 13. Looked up from germline, CDR1 is SGHAT and CDR2 is FQNNGV. These data belong to a study of cytomegalovirus exposure and HLA in healthy donors. Study information: An earlier analysis found some 100 million unique TCR beta sequences from 150 million to 200 million T cells. Overall study results and limits: Presence/absence results assume similar sequencing depth per donor, which may not hold. TCR beta V- and J-gene trimming, according to a later analysis, was linked to a missense DCLRE1C variant.

60 Vbeta and 13 Jbeta primers were used in PCR. The protocol was immunoSEQ multiplex PCR, while the TCRdb copy is restricted to in-frame clones and leaves out a portion. The repertoire holds approximately 170,000 clones, roughly 85% seen once, with around 1.5% in the top ten. At the time of sampling, donors were nominally healthy, though unrecorded immune exposures were likely. What was sequenced was PBMCs. The chain joins TRBV11-2 to TRBJ2-2, with 7 positions matching TRBD1. This sequence originates from a male donor in good health and CMV-seronegative. The CDR3 DNA is TGTGCCAGCAGACTCCGGGACAGAAGGTTCGCGAACACCGGGGAGCTGTTTTTT. This sequence encodes CASRLRDRRFANTGELFF.